One sample yielded the 12 T cell receptor beta chains listed below, sequenced in a study of T cell repertoires in cytomegalovirus infection. One entry per CDR3 protein, called by TCRdb with MiXCR from the reads. Of about 200,000 distinct CDR3 sequences detected, about a tenth appear once; the ten largest clones hold about 4.6%. Sequenced: PBMCs. The origin of the receptors is a human donor in good health (CMV status not recorded). Some clones in this sample may be carry-over from other donors' samples.

This clonotype was counted ten times or more. This chain uses TRBV6-6 with TRBJ2-1; tentatively, D is TRBD2 (6 bases). Germline CDR1 is MNHNY and CDR2 is SVGAGI (reference sequence). Trimming took off 4 bases at V and 5 bases at J, with 9 bases between the two ends. The CDR3 is made up of 13 amino acids. The CDR3 sequence is CASSSTSNNEQFF. The CDR3 bases are TGTGCCAGCAGTTCGACTAGTAACAATGAGCAGTTCTTC.

The chain links TRBV2 to TRBJ1-4, with D unresolved. V was pared by 4 bases and J by 5 bases, with 8 bases between. CDR1 and CDR2 (germline): SNHLY, FYNNEI. The CDR3 spans 13 residues. DNA for the CDR3: TGTGCCAGCAGTGCTCGCAGCAATGAAAAACTGTTTTTT. It codes for CASSARSNEKLFF.

This clonotype was picked up many times. J is TRBJ2-1 and V is TRBV19, with 8 nucleotides matching TRBD2. The CDR3 runs 16 residues. V dropped 3 bases and J dropped 6; count of bases not matched to a gene: 10. CDR1 and CDR2 (germline): LNHDA, SQIVND (reference sequence). CDR3 region: CASSIGSSGRGNEQFF. The CDR3 nucleotides are TGTGCCAGTAGTATCGGTTCGAGCGGGAGAGGCAATGAGCAGTTCTTC.

This clonotype has more than one count but fewer than ten. The V gene is TRBV15, the J gene TRBJ1-1, with a tentative D call TRBD1 (5 bases). V was cut by 1 base and J by 2 bases, with 17 bases left in between. CDR1 and CDR2 from the germline V gene are LNHNV and YYDKDF (reference sequence). The CDR3 has 17 residues. The CDR3 DNA reads TGTGCCACCAGCAGAGGAGCATGGCGGGGGAATAACACTGAAGCTTTCTTT. This gives the protein CATSRGAWRGNNTEAFF. The variable domain in full, with the rest retrieved from reference TRBV15 and TRBJ1-1, is DAMVIQNPRYQVTQFGKPVTLSCSQTLNHNVMYWYQQKSSQAPKLLFHYYDKDFNNEADTPDNFQSRRPNTSFCFLDIRSPGLGDTAMYLCATSRGAWRGNNTEAFFGQGTRLTVV.

This clonotype was recorded at least ten times. V usage is TRBV28 and J usage is TRBJ2-7; 10 bases align to TRBD2. The CDR3 sequence is 14 residues long. V lost 2 bases and J lost 6; bases outside the gene matches: 4. The germline CDR1 and CDR2 sequences are MDHEN and SYDVKM. CDR3 coding DNA: TGTGCCAGCAGTTTACTAGCGGGAGTAGTCGAGCAGTACTTC. Protein sequence: CASSLLAGVVEQYF.

Concerning this clonotype: Germline is not matched at one junction end, which may reflect a read error. This chain uses TRBV19 with TRBJ2-7; D gene uncertain. The CDR3 runs to 13 residues. Germline CDR1 LNHDA, CDR2 SQIVND (reference sequence). The CDR3 here is CASSRESSYEQYF. As DNA, the CDR3 is TGTGCCAGCAGTAGAGAGAGCTCCTACGAGCAGTACTTC.

This clonotype was picked up many times. This chain links TRBV15 with TRBJ2-1; no clear D. Trimming shortened V by 2 bases and J by 7 bases, and 12 bases separated the two germline ends. CDR1 and CDR2 (germline): LNHNV, YYDKDF (reference sequence). The CDR3 is made up of 14 amino acids. CDR3 amino acids: CATSRPPMGNEQFF. CDR3 DNA sequence: TGTGCCACCAGCAGACCACCTATGGGAAATGAGCAGTTCTTC.

This clonotype has ten or more counts. At one end the junction does not follow the germline gene, possibly because of a read error. V and J are TRBV7-2 and TRBJ2-1, with 11 nucleotides matching TRBD2. The CDR3 is 13 residues long. CDR1 SGHTA and CDR2 FQGNSA come from the germline V gene. The CDR3 sequence: CASSVAGGPEQFF. In DNA, the CDR3 is TGTGCCAGCAGCGTAGCGGGGGGGCCTGAGCAGTTCTTC.

This clonotype showed up many times. The rearrangement uses TRBV7-9 and TRBJ2-1; 7 bases fit TRBD2. Germline-derived CDR1 and CDR2 are SEHNR and FQNEAQ (reference sequence). After removal of 5 bases from V and 0 bases from J, the junction contained 4 bases not matched to a gene. The CDR3 has 15 residues. The CDR3 protein is CASSESGGSYNEQFF. CDR3 DNA: TGTGCCAGCAGCGAATCGGGGGGCTCCTACAATGAGCAGTTCTTC. Together with reference TRBV7-9 and TRBJ2-1, the CDR3 gives the full variable domain: DTGVSQNPRHKITKRGQNVTFRCDPISEHNRLYWYRQTLGQGPEFLTYFQNEAQLEKSRLLSDRFSAERPKGSFSTLEIQRTEQGDSAMYLCASSESGGSYNEQFFGPGTRLTVL.

This chain links TRBV9 with TRBJ1-1; possibly TRBD1 for D (6 bases). Germline CDR1 is SGDLS and CDR2 is YYNGEE. Trimming pared 4 bases from V and 6 bases from J, leaving 13 bases between. The length of the CDR3 is 13 residues. CDR3 protein: CASSKGHGAEAFF. The CDR3 DNA is TGTGCCAGCAGCAAGGGACACGGGGCTGAAGCTTTCTTT. Variable domain in full (rest from reference TRBV9 and TRBJ1-1): DSGVTQTPKHLITATGQRVTLRCSPRSGDLSVYWYQQSLDQGLQFLIQYYNGEERAKGNILERFSAQQFPDLHSELNLSSLELGDSALYFCASSKGHGAEAFFGQGTRLTVV.

There are a few counts of this clonotype. The chain links TRBV7-3 to TRBJ1-1; 7 bases are shared with TRBD1. The CDR3 covers 13 residues. Germline V gene lookup returns CDR1 SGHTA and CDR2 FQGTGA. V gave up 5 bases and J gave up 4 bases; unmatched junction bases: 4. Here the CDR3 reads CASSATGTTEAFF. DNA for the CDR3: TGTGCCAGCAGCGCGACAGGGACCACTGAAGCTTTCTTT. The whole variable domain, filled in from reference TRBV7-3 and TRBJ1-1, reads GAGVSQTPSNKVTEKGKYVELRCDPISGHTALYWYRQSLGQGPEFLIYFQGTGAADDSGLPNDRFFAVRPEGSVSTLKIQRTERGDSAVYLCASSATGTTEAFFGQGTRLTVV.

This chain links TRBV15 with TRBJ2-1; 8 bases map to TRBD2. This CDR3 comprises 14 residues. The trim removed 5 bases at V and 4 bases at J, leaving 4 bases unmatched. Germline loops: CDR1 LNHNV, CDR2 YYDKDF (reference sequence). Written as DNA, the CDR3 is TGTGCCACCAGCGATAGCGGGAAATACAATGAGCAGTTCTTC. Protein sequence: CATSDSGKYNEQFF.